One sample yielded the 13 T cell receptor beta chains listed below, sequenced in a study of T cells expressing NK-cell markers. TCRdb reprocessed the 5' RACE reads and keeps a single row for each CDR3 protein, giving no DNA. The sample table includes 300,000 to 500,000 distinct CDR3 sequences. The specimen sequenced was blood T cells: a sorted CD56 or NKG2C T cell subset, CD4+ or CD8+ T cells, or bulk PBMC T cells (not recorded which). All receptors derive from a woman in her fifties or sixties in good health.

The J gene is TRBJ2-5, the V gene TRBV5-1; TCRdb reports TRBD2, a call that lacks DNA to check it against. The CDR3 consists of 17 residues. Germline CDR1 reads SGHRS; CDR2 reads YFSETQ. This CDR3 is CASSSWDSGRGEETQYF.

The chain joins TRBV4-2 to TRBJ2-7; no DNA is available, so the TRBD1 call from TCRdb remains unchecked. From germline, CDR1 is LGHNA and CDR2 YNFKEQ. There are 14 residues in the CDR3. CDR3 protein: CASSQAGETYEQYF.

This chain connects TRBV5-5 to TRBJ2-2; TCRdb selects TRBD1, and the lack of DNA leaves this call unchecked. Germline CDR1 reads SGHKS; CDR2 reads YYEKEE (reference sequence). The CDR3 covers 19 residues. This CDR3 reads CASSLRDRALFVDTGELFF.

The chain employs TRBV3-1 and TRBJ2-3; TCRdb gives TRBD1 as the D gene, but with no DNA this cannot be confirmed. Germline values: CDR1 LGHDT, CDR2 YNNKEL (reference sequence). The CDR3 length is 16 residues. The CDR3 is CASSQAGQIGADTQYF.

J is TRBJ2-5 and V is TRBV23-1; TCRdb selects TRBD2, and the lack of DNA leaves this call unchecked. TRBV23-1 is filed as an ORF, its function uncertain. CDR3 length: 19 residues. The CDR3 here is CASSQSGTSGRGCTETQYF.

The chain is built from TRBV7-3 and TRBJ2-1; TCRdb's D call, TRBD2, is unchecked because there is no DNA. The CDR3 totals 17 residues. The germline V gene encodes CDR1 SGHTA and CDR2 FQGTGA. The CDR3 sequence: CASSSGLAGAGVNEQFF.

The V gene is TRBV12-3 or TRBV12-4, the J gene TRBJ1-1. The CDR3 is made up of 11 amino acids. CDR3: CASRLGSWAFF.

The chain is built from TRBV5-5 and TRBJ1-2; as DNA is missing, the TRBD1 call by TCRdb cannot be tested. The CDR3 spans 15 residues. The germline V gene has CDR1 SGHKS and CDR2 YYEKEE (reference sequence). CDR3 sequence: CASSRGATGFYGYTF.

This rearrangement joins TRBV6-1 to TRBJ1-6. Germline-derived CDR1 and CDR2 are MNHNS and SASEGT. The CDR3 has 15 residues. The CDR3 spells CASTREGRANSPLHF.

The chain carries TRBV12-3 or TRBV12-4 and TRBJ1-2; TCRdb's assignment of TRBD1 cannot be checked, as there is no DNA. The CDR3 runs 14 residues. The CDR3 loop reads CASRPPGRNYGYTF.

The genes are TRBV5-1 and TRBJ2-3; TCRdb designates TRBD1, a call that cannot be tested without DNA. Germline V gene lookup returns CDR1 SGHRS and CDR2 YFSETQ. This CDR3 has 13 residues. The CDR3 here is CASSSRQTDTQYF.

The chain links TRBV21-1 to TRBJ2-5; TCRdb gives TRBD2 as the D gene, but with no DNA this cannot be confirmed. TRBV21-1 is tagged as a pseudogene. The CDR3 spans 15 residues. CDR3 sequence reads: CASRPPRGGGETQYF.

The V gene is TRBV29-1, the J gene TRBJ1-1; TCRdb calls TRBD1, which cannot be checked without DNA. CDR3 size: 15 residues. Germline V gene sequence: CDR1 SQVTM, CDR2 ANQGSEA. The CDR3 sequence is CSVEGRAQGGTEAFF. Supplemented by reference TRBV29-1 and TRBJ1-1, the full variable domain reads SAVISQKPSRDICQRGTSLTIQCQVDSQVTMMFWYRQQPGQSLTLIATANQGSEATYESGFVIDKFPISRPNLTFSTLTVSNMSPEDSSIYLCSVEGRAQGGTEAFFGQGTRLTVV.